These 5 T cell receptor beta chains were all obtained from the same sample, sequenced in a study of blood T cell repertoires in COVID-19. Sequencing used immunoSEQ multiplex PCR; TCRdb keeps in-frame clones, though not all of them. Of 300,000 or so clones in the sample, approximately 85% were seen once. Sequenced material: peripheral blood. The receptors originated from a woman aged 45-59 years with acute or convalescent COVID-19.

The rearrangement uses TRBV5-1 and TRBJ1-2; possibly TRBD1 for D (6 bases). Germline V gene data show CDR1 as SGHRS and CDR2 as YFSETQ. This CDR3 spans 14 amino acids. The ends were cut back, 2 bases at V and 2 bases at J, with 10 bases in the middle. CDR3 region: CASSLRTGNYGYTF. For the CDR3, the DNA is TGCGCCAGCAGCTTACGTACAGGGAACTATGGCTACACCTTC.

In this sample, this clone turned up a few times. This sequence joins TRBV7-8 and TRBJ1-4; 10 bases fit TRBD1. Trimming took 5 bases from V and 5 from J; bases not matched to a gene: 2. The CDR3 is made up of 14 amino acids. CDR1 and CDR2 (germline): SGHVS, FQNEAQ. The CDR3 protein is CASSRDRGNEKLFF. The CDR3 DNA sequence: TGTGCCAGCAGCCGGGACAGGGGAAATGAAAAACTGTTTTTT.

This clone appeared a single time. The chain has TRBV5-1 and TRBJ1-4; 8 nucleotides match TRBD1. With V trimmed by 2 bases and J by 6 bases, 3 bases remained unmatched. This CDR3 is 14 amino acids long. CDR1 and CDR2 from the germline V gene are SGHRS and YFSETQ. The CDR3 spells CASSFMDRDEKLFF. The CDR3 bases are TGCGCCAGCAGCTTTATGGACAGGGATGAAAAACTGTTTTTT.

The gene calls are TRBV2 and TRBJ1-5, with D possibly TRBD1 on 5 matching bases. Germline V CDR1 and CDR2: SNHLY, FYNNEI. This CDR3 has 13 amino acids. Deletions cut 5 bases from V and 6 bases from J, with 11 bases between. The CDR3 reads CASSSDTRQPQHF. CDR3 DNA sequence: TGTGCCAGCAGTTCGGACACCCGTCAGCCCCAGCATTTT.

The V call is TRBV24-1, the J call TRBJ2-3; possible D gene TRBD1, 6 bases. Deletions cut 4 bases from V and 4 bases from J, with 17 bases between. Germline V gene data show CDR1 as KGHDR and CDR2 as SFDVKD. The CDR3 runs to 16 residues. The CDR3 protein is CATSDPETGLSDTQYF. The CDR3 DNA follows: TGTGCCACCAGTGACCCTGAAACAGGGCTCTCAGATACGCAGTATTTT.